These T cell receptor beta chains were read from a single sample in a study of T cells in Graves' hyperthyroidism and ophthalmopathy. TCRdb reprocessed the multiplex PCR reads via MiXCR and lists one record per CDR3 protein. Among over 700,000 distinct CDR3 sequences listed, about two fifths were seen once. The specimen sequenced was blood. The source of these receptors is a man aged 18 to 30 with Graves' hyperthyroidism. Each CDR3 is given with its conserved first and last residue. Each record gives: CDR3 protein, CDR3 DNA, clone size, V gene, J gene, D gene. A D gene is named only where the DNA matches it firmly. The size entry is marked missing in some rows and otherwise reads once, few, many or a size class.

CSVVGLKGGNEQFF	TGCAGCGTTGTGGGCCTTAAGGGGGGGAATGAGCAGTTCTTC	few	TRBV29-1	TRBJ2-1	-
CASSPQVRPMNTEAFF	TGCGCCAGCAGCCCCCAGGTACGGCCCATGAACACTGAAGCTTTCTTT	-	TRBV5-1	TRBJ1-1	-
CASSQESGWYGYTF	TGTGCCAGCAGCCAAGAATCCGGGTGGTATGGCTACACCTTC	-	TRBV7-9	TRBJ1-2	-
CASTGLGSSTGELFF	TGTGCCAGCACCGGACTAGGCTCGAGCACCGGGGAGCTGTTTTTT	many	TRBV7-6	TRBJ2-2	TRBD2
CSAREGGSNTGELFF	TGCAGTGCTAGAGAAGGGGGGTCGAACACCGGGGAGCTGTTTTTT	few	TRBV20-1	TRBJ2-2	-
CASSQESEGNTIYF	TGTGCCAGCAGCCAAGAGTCAGAAGGAAACACCATATATTTT	-	TRBV9	TRBJ1-3	-
CASMRPRYTEAFF	TGTGCCAGCATGCGGCCACGGTACACTGAAGCTTTCTTT	-	TRBV6-6	TRBJ1-1	-
CASSDRTSEAFF	TGTGCCAGCAGTGATCGGACGTCTGAAGCTTTCTTT	-	TRBV6-5	TRBJ1-1	-
CASSPGQHSYEQYF	TGTGCCAGCAGCCCCGGACAGCACTCCTACGAGCAGTACTTC	many	TRBV7-9	TRBJ2-7	-
CSASSGDREKLFF	TGCAGTGCTAGTTCGGGGGATCGCGAAAAACTGTTTTTT	-	TRBV20-1	TRBJ1-4	-
CSGLGLTEEAFF	TGCAGCGGTCTCGGCCTGACAGAAGAAGCTTTCTTT	many	TRBV29-1	TRBJ1-1	-
CASTHPQVSNQPQHF	TGTGCCAGCACTCACCCCCAGGTTAGCAATCAGCCCCAGCATTTT	-	TRBV6-4	TRBJ1-5	-
CATSGPRLPNTGELFF	TGTGCCACCAGTGGCCCAAGGCTCCCGAACACCGGGGAGCTGTTTTTT	-	TRBV24-1	TRBJ2-2	-
CASSGRDRGTTNEKLFF	TGTGCCAGCAGTGGCCGGGACAGGGGGACAACTAATGAAAAACTGTTTTTT	-	TRBV7-2	TRBJ1-4	TRBD1
CATSTSGGNEQYF	TGTGCCACCAGCACTAGCGGGGGGAACGAGCAGTACTTC	many	TRBV15	TRBJ2-7	TRBD2
CASSARTGDIYEQYF	TGTGCCAGCAGCGCACGGACCGGGGATATATACGAGCAGTACTTC	-	TRBV9	TRBJ2-7	-